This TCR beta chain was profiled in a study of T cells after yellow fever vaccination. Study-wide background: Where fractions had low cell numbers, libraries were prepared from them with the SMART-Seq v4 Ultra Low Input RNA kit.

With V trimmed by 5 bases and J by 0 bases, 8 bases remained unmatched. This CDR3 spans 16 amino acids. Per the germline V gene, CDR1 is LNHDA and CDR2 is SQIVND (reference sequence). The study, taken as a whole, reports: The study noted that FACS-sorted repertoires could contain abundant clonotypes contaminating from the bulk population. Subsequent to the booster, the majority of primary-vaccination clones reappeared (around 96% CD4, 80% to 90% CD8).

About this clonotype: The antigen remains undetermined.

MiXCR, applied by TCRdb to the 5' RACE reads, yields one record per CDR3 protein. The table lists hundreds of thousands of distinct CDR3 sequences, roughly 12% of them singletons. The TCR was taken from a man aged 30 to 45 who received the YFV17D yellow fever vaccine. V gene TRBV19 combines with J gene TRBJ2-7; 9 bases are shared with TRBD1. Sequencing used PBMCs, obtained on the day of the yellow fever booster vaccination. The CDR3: CASSFSGTGFSYEQYF. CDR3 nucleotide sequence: TGTGCCAGTAGTTTCTCGGGGACAGGGTTCTCCTACGAGCAGTACTTC.